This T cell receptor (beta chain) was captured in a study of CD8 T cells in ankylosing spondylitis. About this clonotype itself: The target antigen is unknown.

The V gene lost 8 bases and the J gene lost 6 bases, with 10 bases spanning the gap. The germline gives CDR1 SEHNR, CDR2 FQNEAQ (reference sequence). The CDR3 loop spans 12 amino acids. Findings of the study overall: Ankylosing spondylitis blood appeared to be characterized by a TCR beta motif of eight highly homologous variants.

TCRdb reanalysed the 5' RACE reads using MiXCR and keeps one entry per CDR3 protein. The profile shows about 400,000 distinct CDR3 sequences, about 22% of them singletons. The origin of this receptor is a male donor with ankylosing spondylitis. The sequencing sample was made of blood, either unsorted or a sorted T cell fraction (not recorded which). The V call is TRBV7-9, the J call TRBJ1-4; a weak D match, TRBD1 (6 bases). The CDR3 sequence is CASEGEYEKLFF. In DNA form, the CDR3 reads TGTGCCAGCGAGGGGGAGTATGAAAAACTGTTTTTT.